This entry lists 25 T cell receptor beta chains sequenced from one sample in a study of OX40 agonist ivuxolimab in advanced cancers. Generated by immunoSEQ multiplex PCR, the TCRdb table keeps only in-frame clones and is missing some. The table shows around 55,000 clones, with roughly nine tenths occurring only once. Specimen: CD4+ or CD8+ T cells sorted from blood, collected in a trial of the OX40 agonist ivuxolimab. The receptors come from an adult with an advanced solid tumor such as melanoma, head and neck, liver or kidney cancer.

As to this clone: The identical CDR3 is also encoded by other nucleotide sequences in the sample. The chain is built from TRBV7-6 and TRBJ1-1; D gene ambiguous. Trimming pared 0 bases from V and 0 bases from J, leaving 5 bases between. Germline CDR1 and CDR2: SGHVS and FNYEAQ. The CDR3 has 14 amino acids. CDR3 bases: TGTGCCAGCAGCTTAGCCGGGGTGAACACTGAAGCTTTCTTT. Its protein product is CASSLAGVNTEAFF.

The J gene is TRBJ2-1, the V gene TRBV27, with D possibly being TRBD2 (5 bases). Germline V lookup: CDR1 MNHEY, CDR2 SMNVEV (reference sequence). V was trimmed by 4 bases and J by 2 bases, leaving 6 bases between them. CDR3 size: 13 residues. CDR3 residues: CASSYGTYNEQFF. Written as DNA, the CDR3 is TGTGCCAGCAGTTACGGGACCTACAATGAGCAGTTCTTC.

The chain joins TRBV6-5 to TRBJ2-5; no clear D gene. The germline CDR1 and CDR2 sequences are MNHEY and SVGAGI. This CDR3 is built from 13 residues. Trimming shortened V by 5 bases and J by 5 bases, and 12 bases separated the two germline ends. The CDR3 DNA follows: TGTGCCAGCAGTCTCGGAGCCGGTGAGACCCAGTACTTC. It is translated as CASSLGAGETQYF.

The V gene is TRBV27, the J gene TRBJ2-7, with TRBD2 matching 7 bases. With V trimmed by 8 bases and J by 7 bases, 17 bases remained unmatched. The CDR3 is 15 residues long. The germline CDR1 and CDR2 sequences are MNHEY and SMNVEV (reference sequence). CDR3 coding DNA: TGTGCCAGCCGGGAGGTCTACGATGGTCTATTGGAGCAGTACTTC. This codes for CASREVYDGLLEQYF.

The chain carries TRBV30 and TRBJ2-1, with 11 nucleotides matching TRBD1. V lost 3 bases, J lost 1 base, and 2 bases stayed unmatched. CDR3 size: 15 residues. Germline-derived CDR1 and CDR2 are GTSNPN and SVGIG (reference sequence). CDR3 sequence (DNA): TGTGCCTGGAGAAGGGACAGGGGGTCCTACAATGAGCAGTTCTTC. This gives the protein CAWRRDRGSYNEQFF.

This chain joins TRBV6-1 and TRBJ2-1; D could derive from TRBD1 or TRBD2 (5 bases each). Trimming removed 3 bases at V and 3 bases at J, with 12 bases between. CDR1 and CDR2 (germline): MNHNS, SASEGT. The CDR3 is 15 residues long. CDR3 in amino acids: CASSEGTAYYNEQFF. The CDR3 DNA follows: TGTGCCAGCAGTGAGGGGACGGCTTACTACAATGAGCAGTTCTTC.

The chain is built from TRBV29-1 and TRBJ1-1; unclear D gene. V shed 1 base and J shed 0 bases, with 9 bases lying between them. The CDR3 is 14 amino acids. Germline V gene sequence: CDR1 SQVTM, CDR2 ANQGSEA. CDR3 sequence: CSVEGAPMNTEAFF. CDR3 DNA sequence: TGCAGCGTTGAAGGGGCTCCTATGAACACTGAAGCTTTCTTT.

V usage is TRBV2 and J usage is TRBJ2-7; 7 positions match TRBD2. The CDR3 extends over 13 amino acids. V was pared by 5 bases and J by 0 bases, with 1 base of the junction left unmatched. Germline V lookup: CDR1 SNHLY, CDR2 FYNNEI. This CDR3 reads CASSLAASYEQYV. Here the CDR3 DNA reads TGTGCCAGCAGTCTAGCGGCCTCCTACGAGCAGTACGTC.

The chain joins TRBV30 to TRBJ2-1, with D uncertain. Per the germline V gene, CDR1 is GTSNPN and CDR2 is SVGIG (reference sequence). This CDR3 is 15 amino acids long. The V end was cut by 0 bases, the J end by 3 bases, with 12 bases between. The CDR3: CAWSVPGVRYNEQFF. The CDR3 region has the DNA TGTGCCTGGAGTGTACCTGGAGTCCGCTACAATGAGCAGTTCTTC.

The rearrangement uses TRBV6-5 and TRBJ2-2; the D gene is possibly TRBD2 (6 bases). This CDR3 is built from 15 residues. V was cut by 0 bases and J by 2 bases, with 7 bases left in between. Germline CDR1 is MNHEY and CDR2 is SVGAGI. Written as DNA, the CDR3 is TGTGCCAGCAGTTACTCCGGGGGTAACACCGGGGAGCTGTTTTTT. Translating it yields CASSYSGGNTGELFF.

The CDR3 DNA reads TGTGCCAGCAGCTCCCGAACGGCTTTGGACCAAGAGACCCAGTACTTC. This gives the protein CASSSRTALDQETQYF. The genes are TRBV7-9 and TRBJ2-5; D is ambiguous. Per the germline V gene, CDR1 is SEHNR and CDR2 is FQNEAQ (reference sequence). Trimming stripped 4 bases from V and 0 bases from J, with 15 bases between. The CDR3 loop spans 16 amino acids.

The V call is TRBV19, the J call TRBJ2-1; tentatively, D is TRBD1 (6 bases). CDR1 LNHDA and CDR2 SQIVND come from the germline V gene (reference sequence). The CDR3 has 12 residues. V dropped 10 bases and J dropped 6 bases, with 13 bases sitting between them. Here the CDR3 reads CATKQGFNEQFF. In nucleotides, the CDR3 is TGTGCCACAAAGCAGGGGTTCAATGAGCAGTTCTTC.

The rearrangement uses TRBV2 and TRBJ2-1; 8 nucleotides line up with TRBD2. CDR1 is SNHLY and CDR2 is FYNNEI in the germline V gene. The CDR3 extends over 15 amino acids. Unmatched junction bases numbered 5, after V lost 7 bases and J lost 0 bases. This chain's CDR3 is CASTLSGSSYNEQFF. The CDR3 nucleotides read TGTGCCAGCACCTTGAGCGGGAGCTCCTACAATGAGCAGTTCTTC.

The gene calls are TRBV7-9 and TRBJ1-2, with D perhaps TRBD1 (5 bases). The CDR3 is made up of 15 amino acids. The ends were cut back, 5 bases at V and 5 bases at J, with 18 bases in the middle. CDR1 and CDR2 (germline): SEHNR, FQNEAQ (reference sequence). CDR3 DNA sequence: TGTGCCAGCAGCCCCCGTGGGGGTAGGTTTTATGGCTACACCTTC. It is translated as CASSPRGGRFYGYTF. Combining the CDR3 with reference TRBV7-9 and TRBJ1-2 gives the whole variable domain DTGVSQNPRHKITKRGQNVTFRCDPISEHNRLYWYRQTLGQGPEFLTYFQNEAQLEKSRLLSDRFSAERPKGSFSTLEIQRTEQGDSAMYLCASSPRGGRFYGYTFGSGTRLTVV.

The chain combines TRBV6-5 with TRBJ2-1; D tentatively fits TRBD1 or TRBD2 (7 bases each). Germline V gene sequence: CDR1 MNHEY, CDR2 SVGAGI. The CDR3 sequence is 11 residues long. V lost 9 bases and J 9 bases, leaving 12 bases between the germline ends. The CDR3 is CASAGGGEQFF. CDR3 in DNA: TGTGCCAGTGCAGGGGGGGGTGAGCAGTTCTTC.

This chain uses TRBV6-5 with TRBJ2-1, with D possibly matching TRBD1 (6 bases). This CDR3 is 11 amino acids long. Germline CDR1 is MNHEY and CDR2 is SVGAGI. Trimming shortened V by 6 bases and J by 9 bases, and 9 bases separated the two germline ends. This CDR3 reads CASRRGGEQFF. For the CDR3, the DNA is TGTGCCAGCAGGCGAGGGGGTGAGCAGTTCTTC.

The CDR3 region is CATGQPGEMAFF. The DNA for the CDR3 is TGTGCCACCGGACAGCCGGGCGAGATGGCTTTCTTT. This chain connects TRBV6-6 to TRBJ1-1; TRBD1 might be the D (6 bases). Between the trimmed V and J ends, which lost 10 bases and 11 bases, there was a span of 20 bases. Germline values: CDR1 MNHNY, CDR2 SVGAGI (reference sequence). This CDR3 is built from 12 residues.

The rearrangement uses TRBV19 and TRBJ2-1; 11 nucleotides align to TRBD2. The CDR3 covers 16 residues. V was clipped by 6 bases and J by 3 bases; unmatched bases: 7. Per the germline V gene, CDR1 is LNHDA and CDR2 is SQIVND (reference sequence). This CDR3 is CASRSGLAGGYNEQFF. In nucleotides, the CDR3 is TGTGCCAGTAGGAGCGGGCTAGCGGGAGGCTACAATGAGCAGTTCTTC.

The chain uses TRBV4-3 and TRBJ2-3; TRBD1 or TRBD2 may be the D gene (5 bases each). Germline CDR1 reads LGHNA; CDR2 reads YSLEER. Trimming pared 0 bases from V and 3 bases from J, leaving 13 bases between. The CDR3 is 16 amino acids. The CDR3 nucleotides read TGCGCCAGCAGCCAAGAGAAGGGGAGTATTACAGATACGCAGTATTTT. This encodes CASSQEKGSITDTQYF.

The chain recombines TRBV11-2 with TRBJ2-4, with D perhaps matching TRBD1 (6 bases). The CDR3 runs 16 residues. The germline V gene has CDR1 SGHAT and CDR2 FQNNGV. V was trimmed by 4 bases and J by 8 bases, leaving 21 bases between them. CDR3 bases: TGTGCCAGCAGCTCCCCCCGGGACACCACCTGGCACATTCAGTACTTC. This gives the protein CASSSPRDTTWHIQYF.

This clone was recorded only once. This chain joins TRBV28 and TRBJ2-5; 7 bases align to TRBD2. V dropped 5 bases and J dropped 2; count of bases not matched to a gene: 5. Per the germline V gene, CDR1 is MDHEN and CDR2 is SYDVKM. The CDR3 length is 14 residues. Here the CDR3 reads CASSLPSGQETQYF. CDR3 DNA: TGTGCCAGCAGTCTCCCTAGCGGACAAGAGACCCAGTACTTC. Full variable domain (remainder filled in from reference TRBV28 and TRBJ2-5): DVKVTQSSRYLVKRTGEKVFLECVQDMDHENMFWYRQDPGLGLRLIYFSYDVKMKEKGDIPEGYSVSREKKERFSLILESASTNQTSMYLCASSLPSGQETQYFGPGTRLLVL.

The chain carries TRBV5-6 and TRBJ2-1, with 9 bases that match TRBD1. The junction had 12 bases not matched to a gene; V was cut back by 6 bases and J by 5 bases. The CDR3 length is 16 residues. Germline V gene lookup returns CDR1 SGHDT and CDR2 YYEEEE. The CDR3 region is CASTDRGTGKDNEQFF. Here the CDR3 DNA reads TGTGCCAGCACCGACCGGGGGACAGGGAAAGACAATGAGCAGTTCTTC.

V gene TRBV7-6 combines with J gene TRBJ2-7, with TRBD2 as a possible D gene (6 bases). Trimming removed 5 bases from V and 0 bases from J, with 17 bases in between. Per the germline V gene, CDR1 is SGHVS and CDR2 is FNYEAQ. The CDR3 has 16 amino acids. The DNA for the CDR3 is TGTGCCAGCAGCCCCTTGCGAGCGGGTACCTCCTACGAGCAGTACTTC. Translated, it gives CASSPLRAGTSYEQYF. The full variable domain, in which reference TRBV7-6 and TRBJ2-7 provide the parts outside the CDR3, is GAGVSQSPRYKVTKRGQDVALRCDPISGHVSLYWYRQALGQGPEFLTYFNYEAQQDKSGLPNDRFSAERPEGSISTLTIQRTEQRDSAMYRCASSPLRAGTSYEQYFGPGTRLTVT.

The chain is built from TRBV30 and TRBJ2-1; D might be TRBD1 (5 bases). Between the trimmed V and J ends, which lost 2 bases and 8 bases, there was a span of 10 bases. The CDR3 runs to 12 residues. CDR1 is GTSNPN, CDR2 SVGIG, per germline (reference sequence). In nucleotides, the CDR3 is TGTGCCTGGAGTCCCCCAGGGTATGAGCAGTTCTTC. Translation gives CAWSPPGYEQFF.

CDR3 loop: CASSLSASPWNEQFF. The CDR3 coding sequence is TGTGCCAGCAGCTTGTCCGCCTCCCCTTGGAATGAGCAGTTCTTC. The V gene is TRBV5-6, the J gene TRBJ2-1; D ambiguous. The CDR3 is 15 amino acids. Per germline, CDR1 SGHDT and CDR2 YYEEEE. Between the trimmed V and J ends, which lost 1 base and 7 bases, there was a span of 15 bases.